These T cell receptor beta chains were read from a single sample in a study of monozygotic twins with inflammatory bowel disease. TCRdb re-called the 5' RACE reads, yielding one record per CDR3 amino acid sequence without DNA. The listing contains roughly 150,000 distinct CDR3 sequences. Sequencing input: blood. These TCRs come from a human donor with ulcerative colitis or Crohn's disease, or a healthy co-twin of an affected twin (not recorded which). Each CDR3 is given with its conserved first and last residue.

TRBJ2-1	TRBV5-1	CASSLYTSGKSDNEQFF
TRBJ2-1	TRBV5-4	CASSSTSNPDEQFF
TRBJ2-2	TRBV7-6	CASSLGSGSLAGELFF
TRBJ2-7	TRBV27	CASRGLASYEQYF
TRBJ2-1	TRBV5-6	CASSLAKLAREQFF
TRBJ2-7	TRBV4-3	CASSQDWSLAGLFDEQYF
TRBJ2-5	TRBV28	CASSATQGLLYF
TRBJ2-1	TRBV6-2/TRBV6-3	CASSRLAGGTYNEQFF
TRBJ2-7	TRBV2	CASSEAGLAEQYF
TRBJ1-6	TRBV7-3	CASSLNPAQNSPLHF
TRBJ1-4	TRBV7-9	CASSFVLRGLNEKLFF
TRBJ1-1	TRBV29-1	CSVVKGSNTEAFF
TRBJ1-6	TRBV19	CASSTDRGGSPLHF
TRBJ1-2	TRBV25-1	CASSESVNYGYTF
TRBJ1-5	TRBV6-1	CASSPQGSYQPQHF
TRBJ1-5	TRBV7-2	CASSLEQTNQPQHF
TRBJ1-5	TRBV28	CASSSDRAPQHF
TRBJ2-5	TRBV6-5	CASSYSAGEETQYF
TRBJ2-3	TRBV9	CASSVGGRPTDTQYF
TRBJ2-7	TRBV6-2/TRBV6-3	CASSSGNYEQYF
TRBJ1-5	TRBV7-9	CASSPAGNQPQHF
TRBJ2-6	TRBV3-1	CASSQDKGTGANVLTF
TRBJ2-3	TRBV5-1	CASSPRGTASTDTQYF
TRBJ1-1	TRBV5-1	CASSSLTTNTEAFF
TRBJ2-3	TRBV20-1	CSARLGTFSTDTQYF
TRBJ2-3	TRBV27	CASHPAGAGVTDTQYF
TRBJ2-3	TRBV14	CASSQVSRSTDTQYF
TRBJ1-2	TRBV19	CASSTKWLGSTNYGYTF
TRBJ1-1	TRBV18	CASSPPTASQAFF
TRBJ1-5	TRBV29-1	CSVGGGGQPQHF
TRBJ2-3	TRBV3-1	CASSHLGLAIHTQYF